This TCR beta chain was observed in a study of blood T cell repertoires in COVID-19. Study in general: Acute and convalescent COVID-19 samples came from the United States, Italy and Spain. The analysed material was cDNA or gDNA that came from T cells, B-cell-depleted T cells, or PBMCs.

Authors' processing steps: Amplified reference gene primers provided the basis for estimating nucleated cell counts. Sequenced by immunoSEQ multiplex PCR; TCRdb stores in-frame clones only, minus some. D and trimming were read from the DNA, whereas the V and J calls and clone size are those reported in that table. This table holds fewer than 150,000 clones, approximately 84% found once. The origin of this receptor is a man aged 45-65 years with acute or convalescent COVID-19. The sequenced sample was peripheral blood.

CDR3 residues: CAISQSGLAATDTQYF. As DNA, the CDR3 is TGTGCCATTTCCCAGAGCGGACTAGCGGCCACAGATACGCAGTATTTT. The genes are TRBV24-1 and TRBJ2-3; 10 nucleotides match TRBD2. The J segment lost 2 bases and the V segment lost 11 bases, leaving 12 bases of the junction unmatched. The CDR3 is 16 amino acids. Germline assignment: CDR1 KGHDR and CDR2 SFDVKD.